The 19 T cell receptor beta chains given below trace back to one sample, sequenced in a study of blood T cells in healthy people across ages. Using a J-beta primer mix together with a sample-barcoded 5' primer, a second PCR was run for about 6 to 11 cycles. TCRdb re-called the 5' RACE reads with MiXCR, one entry per CDR3 protein. Of approximately 810,000 distinct CDR3 sequences in the sample, more than 25% were seen once. Sequenced: blood. The receptors come from a woman aged 80 or over in good health.

This clonotype was found many times. The V call is TRBV29-1, the J call TRBJ2-7; D possibly uses TRBD1 or TRBD2 (5 bases each). The CDR3 runs 12 residues. Germline V gives CDR1 SQVTM, CDR2 ANQGSEA. V was cut by 4 bases and J by 3 bases, with 10 bases left in between. DNA of the CDR3: TGCAGCGTTGGGGACGACAGCTACGAGCAGTACTTC. Translating gives CSVGDDSYEQYF.

In its sample, this clonotype was seen many times. This rearrangement joins TRBV6-5 to TRBJ1-6; D is unclear. CDR3 size: 19 residues. Germline assignment: CDR1 MNHEY and CDR2 SVGAGI. The V end was cut by 0 bases, the J end by 0 bases, with 15 bases between. The CDR3 nucleotides are TGTGCCAGCAGTTACTCCCCGCCCGGGAGGAGCTCCTATAATTCACCCCTCCACTTT. Protein product: CASSYSPPGRSSYNSPLHF.

About this clonotype: With a much larger clone just one base away, this may be a read error. The rearrangement joins TRBV19 to TRBJ2-6; possibly TRBD1 or TRBD2 for D (5 bases each). The germline V gene has CDR1 LNHDA and CDR2 SQIVND (reference sequence). There are 16 residues in the CDR3. The DNA for the CDR3 is TGTACCAGTAGCCCGGGACCGCGCTCTGGGGCCAACGTCCTGACTTTC. Its protein is CTSSPGPRSGANVLTF. Based on the CDR3 plus reference TRBV19 and TRBJ2-6, the full variable domain is DGGITQSPKYLFRKEGQNVTLSCEQNLNHDAMYWYRQDPGQGLRLIYYSQIVNDFQKGDIAEGYSVSREKKESFPLTVTSAQKNPTAFYLCTSSPGPRSGANVLTFGAGSRLTVL.

V is TRBV7-2 and J is TRBJ1-1; D is unresolved. This CDR3 contains 12 residues. V lost 1 base and J 11 bases, leaving 11 bases between the germline ends. Looked up from germline, CDR1 is SGHTA and CDR2 is FQGNSA. Written as DNA, the CDR3 is TGTGCCAGCAGCTTAGGGCGGGGAACGGCTTTCTTT. As protein: CASSLGRGTAFF.

This clonotype has ten or more counts. The chain employs TRBV7-2 and TRBJ1-5, with D possibly being TRBD1 (6 bases). CDR3 size: 15 residues. CDR1 is SGHTA and CDR2 is FQGNSA in the germline V gene. V was pared by 5 bases and J by 2 bases, with 13 bases between. DNA of the CDR3: TGTGCCAGCAGCGGGGGGGGGGCTGGCAATCAGCCCCAGCATTTT. Translated, it gives CASSGGGAGNQPQHF. The whole variable domain, filled in from reference TRBV7-2 and TRBJ1-5, reads GAGVSQSPSNKVTEKGKDVELRCDPISGHTALYWYRQSLGQGLEFLIYFQGNSAPDKSGLPSDRFSAERTGGSVSTLTIQRTQQEDSAVYLCASSGGGAGNQPQHFGDGTRLSIL.

This clonotype was found a few times. The chain has TRBV5-4 and TRBJ2-5; TRBD1 matches at 11 bases. Germline CDR1 reads SGHNT; CDR2 reads YYREEE (reference sequence). The CDR3 length is 13 residues. J lost 2 bases, V lost 9 bases, and 3 bases had no gene match. The DNA for the CDR3 is TGTGCCACGGGACAGGGGGATCAAGAGACCCAGTACTTC. This codes for CATGQGDQETQYF.

The CDR3 reads CASSLRGYDEQFF. CDR3 nucleotide sequence: TGTGCCAGCAGCTTGAGGGGGTACGATGAGCAGTTCTTC. This chain joins TRBV7-2 and TRBJ2-1; D perhaps matches TRBD1 (6 bases). The CDR3 sequence is 13 residues long. Trimming took off 3 bases at V and 8 bases at J, with 11 bases between the two ends. CDR1 and CDR2 (germline): SGHTA, FQGNSA. Looking up the rest from reference TRBV7-2 and TRBJ2-1 gives the full variable domain: GAGVSQSPSNKVTEKGKDVELRCDPISGHTALYWYRQSLGQGLEFLIYFQGNSAPDKSGLPSDRFSAERTGGSVSTLTIQRTQQEDSAVYLCASSLRGYDEQFFGPGTRLTVL.

This clonotype showed up just a few times. The chain employs TRBV7-9 and TRBJ1-1, with D perhaps TRBD1 (5 bases). CDR1 SEHNR and CDR2 FQNEAQ come from the germline V gene (reference sequence). The CDR3 runs 14 residues. Deletions cut 5 bases from V and 4 bases from J, with 14 bases between. The CDR3 DNA reads as TGTGCCAGCAGCCGCACGCCGGGGCGCACTGAAGCTTTCTTT. Residues: CASSRTPGRTEAFF.

Comment on this clonotype: This may be a read error: a much more frequent sequence differs by one nucleotide. This chain joins TRBV3-1 and TRBJ2-5; 8 bases are shared with TRBD2. V shed 4 bases, J shed 11 bases, and the junction held 12 bases outside the gene matches. Germline values: CDR1 LGHDT, CDR2 YNNKEL (reference sequence). CDR3 length: 14 amino acids. The DNA for the CDR3 is TGTGCCAGCAGCCCGGGACTAGTTAACCATGAGCAGTACTTC. It yields the protein CASSPGLVNHEQYF.

This clonotype was observed many times. V usage is TRBV11-2 and J usage is TRBJ2-3; no clear D gene. Germline values: CDR1 SGHAT, CDR2 FQNNGV. Trimming stripped 5 bases from V and 1 base from J, with 13 bases between. CDR3 size: 15 residues. The CDR3 DNA reads TGTGCCAGCAGCGGGAAGCCAGAGGGCACAGATACGCAGTATTTT. Amino acid sequence: CASSGKPEGTDTQYF.

This clonotype occurred a few times. Since a much larger clone is just one base distant, this may be a read error. The J gene is TRBJ2-5, the V gene TRBV7-6; D is undetermined. With the DNA end fitting TRBJ2-1 better, the J assignment may be wrong. Germline CDR1 SGHVS, CDR2 FNYEAQ. The CDR3 has 13 residues. The DNA for the CDR3 is TGTGCCAGCAGTAATCTGGGCACAGAGACCCAGTTCTTC. Amino acids: CASSNLGTETQFF.

This clonotype has more than one count but fewer than ten. A much bigger clone sits one base away, suggesting this may be a read error. This chain uses TRBV4-3 with TRBJ2-1, with a weak D call TRBD2 (5 bases). V lost 3 bases and J 9 bases, leaving 18 bases between the germline ends. The CDR3 has 15 amino acids. Germline V gene data show CDR1 as LGHNA and CDR2 as YSLEER. The CDR3 is CASSQERTRGSEQFF. In DNA, the CDR3 is TGCGCCAGCAGCCAGGAGAGGACCCGGGGAAGTGAGCAGTTCTTC.

This clonotype was found once. It may be a read error: a sequence one base away is much more abundant. The V call is TRBV11-2, the J call TRBJ2-1; 8 bases agree with TRBD1. The end of the DNA fits TRBJ2-7 better, so the J call may be wrong. Germline CDR1 is SGHAT and CDR2 is FQNNGV. The CDR3 consists of 13 residues. In DNA, the CDR3 is TGTGCCACCCGACAGGGGATTTACAATGAGCAGTACTTC. Protein sequence: CATRQGIYNEQYF.

J is TRBJ1-6 and V is TRBV5-5; D is unclear. Trimming removed 0 bases at V and 10 bases at J, with 14 bases between. Germline loops: CDR1 SGHKS, CDR2 YYEKEE (reference sequence). This CDR3 is 15 amino acids long. The CDR3 nucleotides are TGTGCCAGCAGCTTGGTGGTTACTAGTCTCTCACCCCTCCACTTT. Translating gives CASSLVVTSLSPLHF. The full variable domain, rest sourced from reference TRBV5-5 and TRBJ1-6, is DAGVTQSPTHLIKTRGQQVTLRCSPISGHKSVSWYQQVLGQGPQFIFQYYEKEERGRGNFPDRFSARQFPNYSSELNVNALLLGDSALYLCASSLVVTSLSPLHFGNGTRLTVT.

A remark on this clonotype: One base away lies a much larger clone, so this may be a sequencing read error. The chain carries TRBV29-1 and TRBJ1-2, with unresolved D. V was clipped by 7 bases and J by 2 bases, with 11 bases between them. The CDR3 consists of 12 residues. The germline CDR1 and CDR2 sequences are SQVTM and ANQGSEA. CDR3 amino acids: CSGDVANYGYTF. CDR3 in DNA: TGCAGCGGTGATGTGGCCAACTATGGCTACACCTTC. Full variable domain (remainder filled in from reference TRBV29-1 and TRBJ1-2): SAVISQKPSRDICQRGTSLTIQCQVDSQVTMMFWYRQQPGQSLTLIATANQGSEATYESGFVIDKFPISRPNLTFSTLTVSNMSPEDSSIYLCSGDVANYGYTFGSGTRLTVV.

This clonotype was seen a few times. V and J are TRBV15 and TRBJ1-6, with a tentative D call TRBD1 (5 bases). This CDR3 spans 15 amino acids. The V end was cut by 0 bases, the J end by 6 bases, with 9 bases between. Germline V gives CDR1 LNHNV, CDR2 YYDKDF (reference sequence). The CDR3 DNA reads as TGTGCCACCAGCAGAGACAGGGTGGGTAATTCACCCCTCCACTTT. It translates to CATSRDRVGNSPLHF.

This clonotype was observed many times. This sequence joins TRBV6-5 and TRBJ2-7, with 9 bases fitting TRBD2. The CDR3 covers 16 residues. J was trimmed by 4 bases and V by 0 bases; bases with no gene match: 7. Germline values: CDR1 MNHEY, CDR2 SVGAGI. This chain's CDR3 is CASSYSSSGGLYEQYF. CDR3 DNA: TGTGCCAGCAGTTACTCGTCGAGCGGGGGGTTGTACGAGCAGTACTTC.

The chain carries TRBV11-2 and TRBJ2-7, with D perhaps matching TRBD1 or TRBD2 (5 bases each). Trimming removed 4 bases at V and 3 bases at J, with 37 bases between. Germline values: CDR1 SGHAT, CDR2 FQNNGV. CDR3 length: 22 residues. The CDR3 DNA reads TGTGCCAGCAGCTGGGACGAATTGGACGGATTAGTGTTCCTATCACCCCACTACGAGCAGTACTTC. This codes for CASSWDELDGLVFLSPHYEQYF.

This clonotype was detected only a few times. This sequence joins TRBV28 and TRBJ2-5, with 9 bases fitting TRBD1. The J call may be wrong; the DNA end is better matched by TRBJ2-7. CDR1 is MDHEN and CDR2 is SYDVKM in the germline V gene. CDR3 length: 16 residues. CDR3 nucleotides: TGTGCCAGCAGATCATACTCCGGGACAGGGTTCCACGAGCAGTACTTC. It codes for CASRSYSGTGFHEQYF.